The clone carrying this T cell receptor beta chain has at least ten counts. What it recognizes is unknown. This sample was included in a study of T cells after yellow fever vaccination. General observations from the study: Relatively few clonotypes were ones that appeared in both CD4 and CD8 compartments.

The authors made TCR cDNA by 5'RACE template switching, adding a universal primer site and UMIs. Using its own MiXCR run on the 5' RACE reads, TCRdb lists one record per CDR3 protein. The sample records fewer than 350,000 distinct CDR3 sequences, about 8.7% being singletons. CDR1 SGHTA and CDR2 FQGNSA come from the germline V gene. Trimming stripped 5 bases from V and 2 bases from J, with 4 bases between. The CDR3 is made up of 11 amino acids. The V call is TRBV7-2, the J call TRBJ2-7; no reliable D call. This TCR was recovered from a man between 18 and 29 years old who received the YFV17D yellow fever vaccine. The material sequenced was PBMCs, taken on the day of the first yellow fever vaccination. The DNA of the CDR3 is TGTGCCAGCAGCCGCACCTACGAGCAGTACTTC. Translated, it gives CASSRTYEQYF.